Listed below are T cell receptor beta chains from one sample, sequenced in a study of long-term antiretroviral therapy in people with HIV. Clones were sequenced by immunoSEQ multiplex PCR, and TCRdb holds only the in-frame ones, with some missing. The data hold over 30,000 clones, with approximately 72% observed a single time. The material sequenced was unsorted PBMCs, taken 3 years after starting antiretroviral therapy. These receptors originate from a man in his forties or fifties with HIV. Each CDR3 is given with its conserved first and last residue. Each record gives: J gene, D gene, clone size, V gene, CDR3 DNA, CDR3 protein. D genes are given only for firm matches. Not all rows give a size; the values are once, few, many and, for expanded clones, a class.

TRBJ2-7,.,.,TRBV29-1,TGCAGCGTTGCAGGCAGGGTAACCTACGAGCAGTACTTC,CSVAGRVTYEQYF
TRBJ2-6,.,.,TRBV4-3,TGCGCCAGCAGCCACACGATCACCTCTGGGGCCAACGTCCTGACTTTC,CASSHTITSGANVLTF
TRBJ1-3,.,.,TRBV23-1,TGCGCCAGCGGGCCAGCTCCCGGTCCTCTCCCTGGAAACACCATATATTTT,CASGPAPGPLPGNTIYF
TRBJ2-7,TRBD1,.,TRBV4-3,TGCGCCAGCAGCTTACAACAGGGGTACGAGCAGTACTTC,CASSLQQGYEQYF
TRBJ1-1,.,.,TRBV6-5,TGTGCCAGCAGCCCTTTCAGGGAGATGAACACTGAAGCTTTCTTT,CASSPFREMNTEAFF
TRBJ1-1,TRBD1,.,TRBV11-2,TGTGCCAGCAGCACCACCGGGACAGTGAACACTGAAGCTTTCTTT,CASSTTGTVNTEAFF
TRBJ2-1,.,once,TRBV6-6,TGTGCCAGCAGTTACGGCGGCCCCGGCAATGAGCAGTTCTTC,CASSYGGPGNEQFF
TRBJ1-3,.,medium-sized,TRBV19,TGTGCCAGTAGTATAGGACGGAACTCTGGAAACACCATATATTTT,CASSIGRNSGNTIYF
TRBJ2-5,TRBD2,.,TRBV11-2,TGTGCCAGCAGCCCCGGGTCTAGCGGGGGGCAGGGAGAGACCCAGTACTTC,CASSPGSSGGQGETQYF
TRBJ2-5,.,.,TRBV7-9,TGTGCCAGCAGCTCAAGCCGGAAGTACCAAGAGACCCAGTACTTC,CASSSSRKYQETQYF
TRBJ2-7,.,few,TRBV2,TGTGCCAGCAACGGAAAGGGTTTTGACTACGAGCAGTACTTC,CASNGKGFDYEQYF
TRBJ2-7,.,.,TRBV7-6,TGTGCCAGCAGCCTCGGGTCCTATCGGTACGAGCAGTACTTC,CASSLGSYRYEQYF
TRBJ2-1,TRBD2,.,TRBV7-9,TGTGCCAGCAGCCTGGGACTAGCGGGGCTTTCCTACAATGAGCAGTTCTTC,CASSLGLAGLSYNEQFF
TRBJ2-1,.,.,TRBV6-6,TGTGCCAGCAGCCTCCCTGGGGATGAGCAGTTCTTC,CASSLPGDEQFF
TRBJ2-5,TRBD1,.,TRBV9,TGTGCCAGCAGCCCGAGCTGGGACAGGGGGCAAGAGACCCAGTACTTC,CASSPSWDRGQETQYF
TRBJ1-2,TRBD1,.,TRBV6-5,TGTGCCAGCAGTTACTCACGGACAGGGGGCGGCTATGGCTACACCTTC,CASSYSRTGGGYGYTF
TRBJ1-2,TRBD1,few,TRBV7-9,TGTGCCAGCAGCTACACCACAGGGGCGGATGGCTACACCTTC,CASSYTTGADGYTF
TRBJ2-7,TRBD1,.,TRBV27,TGTGCCAGCAGTCTACAGGGGGGCGTGAACGAGCAGTACTTC,CASSLQGGVNEQYF
TRBJ2-7,TRBD1,.,TRBV4-1,TGCGCCAGCAGCCGACAGGGGTTGACCTACGAGCAGTACTTC,CASSRQGLTYEQYF
TRBJ2-7,TRBD2,once,TRBV4-3,TGCGCCAGCAGTTTCACTAGCGGGAGAACGTACGAGCAGTACTTC,CASSFTSGRTYEQYF
TRBJ1-1,TRBD1,once,TRBV15,TGTGCCACCAGCAGGGACAGGGCCTCCATGAACACTGAAGCTTTCTTT,CATSRDRASMNTEAFF
TRBJ2-7,.,.,TRBV30,TGTGCCTGGAGCCTTGTGGGAGTGCCCCCCCTCGAGCAGTACTTC,CAWSLVGVPPLEQYF
TRBJ2-7,.,.,TRBV4-1,TGCGCCAGCAGCCAACCGCGGACCCCCTACGAGCAGTACTTC,CASSQPRTPYEQYF
TRBJ2-5,.,.,TRBV5-1,TGCGCCAGCAGCACAGTCAGGGAAGAGACCCAGTACTTC,CASSTVREETQYF
TRBJ2-1,.,.,TRBV20-1,TGCAGTGCTAGAGATTACTATGAGCAGTTCTTC,CSARDYYEQFF
TRBJ2-7,.,.,TRBV10-1,TGCGCCAGCAGTGAGGGCCGCCGGGGCCACCACGAGCAGTACTTC,CASSEGRRGHHEQYF
TRBJ1-5,.,.,TRBV4-3,TGCGCCAGCAGCCAAGATTATAGCAATCAGCCCCAGCATTTT,CASSQDYSNQPQHF
TRBJ2-5,.,.,TRBV4-2,TGTGCCAGCAGCCAAGACATAACGGTCCAAGAGACCCAGTACTTC,CASSQDITVQETQYF
TRBJ2-3,TRBD2,.,TRBV7-3,TGTGCCAGCAGCTCCAGCGGGGGCCGCGGTCTCTATACGCAGTATTTT,CASSSSGGRGLYTQYF
TRBJ2-7,.,few,TRBV28,TGTGCCAGCTATTCCGCTGTGGGGGCCTCCTACGAGCAGTACTTC,CASYSAVGASYEQYF
TRBJ2-4,.,.,TRBV19,TGTGCCAGTAGTATTTGGGGGTATGGCATTCAGTACTTC,CASSIWGYGIQYF
TRBJ2-1,TRBD1,.,TRBV6-5,TGTGCCAGCAGTTCGACAGGGCCGGGTGAGCAGTTCTTC,CASSSTGPGEQFF
TRBJ1-3,.,.,TRBV4-1,TGCGCCAGCAGCCAAGTTTCCCGGGTCAACTCTGGAAACACCATATATTTT,CASSQVSRVNSGNTIYF
TRBJ2-2,.,.,TRBV7-7,TGTGCCAGCACCCTTGGACCCTCTACCGGGGAGCTGTTTTTT,CASTLGPSTGELFF
TRBJ1-4,TRBD1,.,TRBV10-3,TGTGCCATCAGGCCGGGACAGGGTAATGGTGAAAAACTGTTTTTT,CAIRPGQGNGEKLFF
TRBJ2-1,.,.,TRBV7-9,TGTGCCAGCAGCCTGGAGTTTGAGCAGTTCTTC,CASSLEFEQFF
TRBJ2-5,.,.,TRBV10-2,TGCGCCAGCGGGAGTTCGTACCAAGAGACCCAGTACTTC,CASGSSYQETQYF
TRBJ2-3,.,.,TRBV5-4,TGTGCCAGCAGCTTGTCAGGGGGGCAAAATACGCAGTATTTT,CASSLSGGQNTQYF
TRBJ2-1,TRBD1,.,TRBV2,TGTGCCAGCAGTGCGCAGGGACAGAAAGGTCTATCCTACAATGAGCAGTTCTTC,CASSAQGQKGLSYNEQFF
TRBJ1-2,.,few,TRBV19,TGTGCCAGTAGAAGGGACCAGGGTGGCTACACCTTC,CASRRDQGGYTF
TRBJ2-7,.,.,TRBV6-6,TGTGCCAGCAGGGACAGCTCCTACGAGCAGTACTTC,CASRDSSYEQYF
TRBJ2-3,TRBD2,.,TRBV19,TGTGCCAGTAAGCGGGAGCAGGTAGATACGCAGTATTTT,CASKREQVDTQYF
TRBJ2-3,.,.,TRBV7-9,TGTGCCAGCAGCTTAGTTAGCCCGAGCACAGATACGCAGTATTTT,CASSLVSPSTDTQYF
TRBJ1-2,.,.,TRBV28,TGTGCCAGCAGTTTAGATGTGGAAATTAACTATGGCTACACCTTC,CASSLDVEINYGYTF
TRBJ1-2,.,.,TRBV2,TGTGCCAGCACTGGGACGAGAACGTACTATGGCTACACCTTC,CASTGTRTYYGYTF
TRBJ1-5,TRBD1,.,TRBV30,TGTGCCTGGAGTAGGACAGGCCAGTATAGCAATCAGCCCCAGCATTTT,CAWSRTGQYSNQPQHF
TRBJ2-7,.,.,TRBV9,TGTGCCAGCAGCGTAGGGAGGGGAACGGGCGAGCAGTACTTC,CASSVGRGTGEQYF
TRBJ1-2,.,.,TRBV18,TGTGCCAGCTCACCACCGGCGCGCTTTGGCTACACCTTC,CASSPPARFGYTF
TRBJ2-5,.,.,TRBV7-2,TGTGCCAGCAGCTCCCGTCGACAAATCTACGACCTGTACCAAGAGACCCAGTACTTC,CASSSRRQIYDLYQETQYF
TRBJ2-7,.,.,TRBV30,TGTGCCTGGAGTATCGGTGGTGCTCTCGAGCAGTACTTC,CAWSIGGALEQYF
TRBJ1-2,TRBD1,.,TRBV2,TGTGCCAGCAGCCTGGAGGCAGGGGGGACCTTGCATGGCTACACCTTC,CASSLEAGGTLHGYTF
TRBJ1-1,.,.,TRBV6-5,TGTGCCAGCAGTTCCTTCAGGGATCTGAACACTGAAGCTTTCTTT,CASSSFRDLNTEAFF
TRBJ2-1,.,.,TRBV18,TGTGCCAGCTCTCCAGACGTAGAGCAGTTCTTC,CASSPDVEQFF